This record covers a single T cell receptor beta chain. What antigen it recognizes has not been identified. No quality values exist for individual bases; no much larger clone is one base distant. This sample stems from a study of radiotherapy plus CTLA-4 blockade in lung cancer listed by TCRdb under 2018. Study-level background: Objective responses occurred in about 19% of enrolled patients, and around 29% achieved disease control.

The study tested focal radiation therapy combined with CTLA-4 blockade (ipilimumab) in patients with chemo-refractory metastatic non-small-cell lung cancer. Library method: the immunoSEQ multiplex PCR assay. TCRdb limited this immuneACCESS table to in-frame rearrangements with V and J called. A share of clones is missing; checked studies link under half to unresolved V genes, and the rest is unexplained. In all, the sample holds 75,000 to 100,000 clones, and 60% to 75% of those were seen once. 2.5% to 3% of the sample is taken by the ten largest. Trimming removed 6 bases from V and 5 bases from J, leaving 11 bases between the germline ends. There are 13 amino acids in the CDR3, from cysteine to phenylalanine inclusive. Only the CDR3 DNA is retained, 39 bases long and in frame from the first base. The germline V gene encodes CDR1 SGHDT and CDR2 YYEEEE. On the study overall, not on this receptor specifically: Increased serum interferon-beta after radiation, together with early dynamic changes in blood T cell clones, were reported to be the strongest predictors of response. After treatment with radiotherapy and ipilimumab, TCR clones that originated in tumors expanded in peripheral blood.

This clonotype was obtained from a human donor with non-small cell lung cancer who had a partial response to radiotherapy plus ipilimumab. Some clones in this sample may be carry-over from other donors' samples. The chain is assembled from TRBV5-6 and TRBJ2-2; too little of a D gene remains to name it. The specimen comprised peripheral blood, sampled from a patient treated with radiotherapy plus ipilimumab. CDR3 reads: CASTPYYTGELFF. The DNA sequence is TGTGCCAGCACCCCATACTATACCGGGGAGCTGTTTTTT. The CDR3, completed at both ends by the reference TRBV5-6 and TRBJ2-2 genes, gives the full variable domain DAGVTQSPTHLIKTRGQQVTLRCSPKSGHDTVSWYQQALGQGPQFIFQYYEEEERQRGNFPDRFSGHQFPNYSSELNVNALLLGDSALYLCASTPYYTGELFFGEGSRLTVL.